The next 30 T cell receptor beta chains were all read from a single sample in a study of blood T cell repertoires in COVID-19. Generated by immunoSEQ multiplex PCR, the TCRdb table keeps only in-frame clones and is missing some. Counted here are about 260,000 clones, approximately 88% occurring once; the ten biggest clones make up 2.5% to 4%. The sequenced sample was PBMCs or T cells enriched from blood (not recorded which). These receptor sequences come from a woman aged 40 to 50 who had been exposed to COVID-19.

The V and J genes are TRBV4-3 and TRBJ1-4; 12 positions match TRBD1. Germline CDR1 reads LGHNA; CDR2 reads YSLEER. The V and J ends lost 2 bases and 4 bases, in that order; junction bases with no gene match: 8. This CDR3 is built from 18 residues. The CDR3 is CASSQTHGTGGGNEKLFF. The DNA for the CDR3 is TGCGCCAGCAGCCAAACGCATGGGACAGGGGGCGGTAATGAAAAACTGTTTTTT.

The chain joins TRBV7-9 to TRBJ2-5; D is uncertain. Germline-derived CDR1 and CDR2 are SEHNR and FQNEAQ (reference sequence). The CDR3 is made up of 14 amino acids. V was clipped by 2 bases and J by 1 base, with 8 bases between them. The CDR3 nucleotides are TGTGCCAGCAGCTTAATCGGCGGCCAAGAGACCCAGTACTTC. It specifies CASSLIGGQETQYF. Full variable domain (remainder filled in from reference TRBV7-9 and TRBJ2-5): DTGVSQNPRHKITKRGQNVTFRCDPISEHNRLYWYRQTLGQGPEFLTYFQNEAQLEKSRLLSDRFSAERPKGSFSTLEIQRTEQGDSAMYLCASSLIGGQETQYFGPGTRLLVL.

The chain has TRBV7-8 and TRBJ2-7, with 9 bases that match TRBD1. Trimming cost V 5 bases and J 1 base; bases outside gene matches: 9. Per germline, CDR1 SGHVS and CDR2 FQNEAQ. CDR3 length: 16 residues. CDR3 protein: CASSGPGTGKSYEQYF. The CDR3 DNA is TGTGCCAGCAGCGGCCCGGGGACAGGGAAGTCCTACGAGCAGTACTTC.

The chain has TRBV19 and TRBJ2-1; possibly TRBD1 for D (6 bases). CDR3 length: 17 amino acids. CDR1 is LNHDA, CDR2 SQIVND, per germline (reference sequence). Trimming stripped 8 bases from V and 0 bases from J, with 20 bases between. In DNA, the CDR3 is TGTGCCAGTTCCCGGCGCAGGGGCGTACGCTCCTACAATGAGCAGTTCTTC. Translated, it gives CASSRRRGVRSYNEQFF.

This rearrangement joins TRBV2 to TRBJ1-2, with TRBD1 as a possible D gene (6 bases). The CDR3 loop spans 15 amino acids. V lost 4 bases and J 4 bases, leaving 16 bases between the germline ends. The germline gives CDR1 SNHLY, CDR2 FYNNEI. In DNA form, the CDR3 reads TGTGCCAGCAGTGTACTTGGGGGCGGAGGCTATGGCTACACCTTC. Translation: CASSVLGGGGYGYTF.

CDR3 DNA sequence: TGTGCCAGCAGTTCTTCCAAGGAGGTCGGTGAAAAACTGTTTTTT. Its protein is CASSSSKEVGEKLFF. This chain connects TRBV28 to TRBJ1-4; unclear D gene. The CDR3 is 15 amino acids. Trimming took 4 bases from V and 7 from J, leaving 16 bases between them. Germline V lookup: CDR1 MDHEN, CDR2 SYDVKM.

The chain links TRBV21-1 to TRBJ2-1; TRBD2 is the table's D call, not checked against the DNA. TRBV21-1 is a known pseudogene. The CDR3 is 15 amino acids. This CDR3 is CASSKARGLSNEQFF. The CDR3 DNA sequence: TGTGCCAGCAGCAAAGCGCGTGGACTTTCGAATGAGCAGTTCTTC.

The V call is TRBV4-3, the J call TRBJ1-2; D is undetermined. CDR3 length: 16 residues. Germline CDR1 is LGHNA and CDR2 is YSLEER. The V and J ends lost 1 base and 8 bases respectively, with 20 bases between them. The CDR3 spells CASSQGFGRAQLGYTF. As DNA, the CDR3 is TGCGCCAGCAGCCAAGGCTTTGGGAGGGCGCAATTGGGCTACACCTTC.

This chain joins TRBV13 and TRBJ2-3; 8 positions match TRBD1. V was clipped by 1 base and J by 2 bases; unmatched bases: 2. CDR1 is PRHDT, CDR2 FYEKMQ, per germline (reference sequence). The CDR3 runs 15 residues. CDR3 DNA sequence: TGTGCCAGCAGCTTAGAGACAGGGGACACAGATACGCAGTATTTT. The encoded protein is CASSLETGDTDTQYF. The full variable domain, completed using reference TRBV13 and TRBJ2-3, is AAGVIQSPRHLIKEKRETATLKCYPIPRHDTVYWYQQGPGQDPQFLISFYEKMQSDKGSIPDRFSAQQFSDYHSELNMSSLELGDSALYFCASSLETGDTDTQYFGPGTRLTVL.

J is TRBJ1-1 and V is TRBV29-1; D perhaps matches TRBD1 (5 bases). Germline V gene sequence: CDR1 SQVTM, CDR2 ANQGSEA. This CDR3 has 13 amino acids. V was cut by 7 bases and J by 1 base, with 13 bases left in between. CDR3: CSAPGLSNTEAFF. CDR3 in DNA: TGCAGCGCTCCGGGACTATCGAACACTGAAGCTTTCTTT.

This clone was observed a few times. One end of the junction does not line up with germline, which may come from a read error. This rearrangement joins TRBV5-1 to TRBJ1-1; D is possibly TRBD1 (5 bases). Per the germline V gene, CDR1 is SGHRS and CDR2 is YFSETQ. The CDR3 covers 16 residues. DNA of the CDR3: TGTGCCAGCAGCTGGTTTAAGTGGGACTTGAACACTGAAGCTTTCTTT. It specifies CASSWFKWDLNTEAFF. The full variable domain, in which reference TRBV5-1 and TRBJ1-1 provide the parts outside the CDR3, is KAGVTQTPRYLIKTRGQQVTLSCSPISGHRSVSWYQQTPGQGLQFLFEYFSETQRNKGNFPGRFSGRQFSNSRSEMNVSTLELGDSALYLCASSWFKWDLNTEAFFGQGTRLTVV.

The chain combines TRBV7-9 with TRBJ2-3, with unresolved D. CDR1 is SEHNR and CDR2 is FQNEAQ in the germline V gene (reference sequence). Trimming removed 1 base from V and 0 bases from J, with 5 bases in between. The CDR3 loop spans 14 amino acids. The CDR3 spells CASSLVGSTDTQYF. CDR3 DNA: TGTGCCAGCAGCTTAGTCGGGAGCACAGATACGCAGTATTTT.

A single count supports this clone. The CDR3: CASSSQTGAEYYTF. CDR3 sequence (DNA): TGTGCCAGCAGCTCTCAGACAGGAGCGGAGTACTACACCTTC. This chain connects TRBV11-2 to TRBJ1-2; a possible D gene is TRBD1 (6 bases). Trimming stripped 4 bases from V and 10 bases from J, with 19 bases between. Per the germline V gene, CDR1 is SGHAT and CDR2 is FQNNGV. The CDR3 has 14 amino acids.

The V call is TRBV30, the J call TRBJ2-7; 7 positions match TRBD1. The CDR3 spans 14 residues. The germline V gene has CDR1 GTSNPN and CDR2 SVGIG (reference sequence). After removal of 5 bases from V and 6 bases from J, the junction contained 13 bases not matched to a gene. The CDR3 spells CAWDRDLVSGEQYV. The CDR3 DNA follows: TGTGCCTGGGACAGGGATTTGGTGTCCGGCGAGCAGTACGTC.

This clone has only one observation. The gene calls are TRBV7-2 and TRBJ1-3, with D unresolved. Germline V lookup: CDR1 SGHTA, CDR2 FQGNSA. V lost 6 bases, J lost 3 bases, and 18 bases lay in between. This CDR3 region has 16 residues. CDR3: CASSPTSPGGGNTIYF. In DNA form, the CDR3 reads TGTGCCAGCAGTCCAACTAGCCCCGGCGGTGGAAACACCATATATTTT.

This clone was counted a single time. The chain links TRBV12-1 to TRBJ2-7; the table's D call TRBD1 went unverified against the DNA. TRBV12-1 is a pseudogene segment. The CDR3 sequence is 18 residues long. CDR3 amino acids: CASSPSYQGKGYSYEQYF. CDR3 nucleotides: TGTGCCAGCAGCCCGAGTTACCAGGGAAAGGGCTACTCCTACGAGCAGTACTTC.

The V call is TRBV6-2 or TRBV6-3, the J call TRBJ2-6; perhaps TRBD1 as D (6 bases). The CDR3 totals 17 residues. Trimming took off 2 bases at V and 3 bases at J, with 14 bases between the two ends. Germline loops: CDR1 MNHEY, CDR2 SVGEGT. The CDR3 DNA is TGTGCCAGCAGTTACCAACTCAGGGGTAGTGGGGCCAACGTCCTGACTTTC. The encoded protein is CASSYQLRGSGANVLTF.

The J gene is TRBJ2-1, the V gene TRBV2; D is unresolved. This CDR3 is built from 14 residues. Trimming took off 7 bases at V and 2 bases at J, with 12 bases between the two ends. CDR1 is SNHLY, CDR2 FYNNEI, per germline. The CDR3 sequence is CASKLPPTYNEQFF. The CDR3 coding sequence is TGTGCCAGCAAGCTGCCACCGACCTACAATGAGCAGTTCTTC.

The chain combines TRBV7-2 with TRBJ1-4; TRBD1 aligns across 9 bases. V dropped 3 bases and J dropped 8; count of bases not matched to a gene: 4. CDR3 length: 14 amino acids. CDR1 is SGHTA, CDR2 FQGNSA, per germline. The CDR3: CASSFRDRDEKLFF. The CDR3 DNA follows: TGTGCCAGCAGCTTTCGGGACAGGGACGAAAAACTGTTTTTT.

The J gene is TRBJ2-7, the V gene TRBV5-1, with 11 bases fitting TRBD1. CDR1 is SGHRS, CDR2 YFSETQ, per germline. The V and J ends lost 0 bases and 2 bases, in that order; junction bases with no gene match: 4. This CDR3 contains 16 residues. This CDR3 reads CASSLGRDRGTYEQYF. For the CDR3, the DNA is TGCGCCAGCAGCTTGGGTAGGGACAGGGGGACCTACGAGCAGTACTTC.

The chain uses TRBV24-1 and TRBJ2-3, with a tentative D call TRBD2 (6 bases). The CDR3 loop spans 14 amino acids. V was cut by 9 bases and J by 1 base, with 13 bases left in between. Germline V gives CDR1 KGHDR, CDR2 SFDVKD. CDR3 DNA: TGTGCCACCTCCAGGCCGGGGGGCACAGATACGCAGTATTTT. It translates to CATSRPGGTDTQYF.

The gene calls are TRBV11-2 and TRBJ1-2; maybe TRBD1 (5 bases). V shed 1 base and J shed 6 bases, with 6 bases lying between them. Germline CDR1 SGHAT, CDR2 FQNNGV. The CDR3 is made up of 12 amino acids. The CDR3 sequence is CASSLGQNGYTF. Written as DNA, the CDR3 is TGTGCCAGCAGCTTAGGACAGAATGGCTACACCTTC.

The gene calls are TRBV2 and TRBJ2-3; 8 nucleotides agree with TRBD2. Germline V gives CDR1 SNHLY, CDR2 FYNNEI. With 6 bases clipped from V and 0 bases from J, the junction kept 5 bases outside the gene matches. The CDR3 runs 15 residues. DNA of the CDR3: TGTGCCAGCAGCACTAGCGGACCTAGCACAGATACGCAGTATTTT. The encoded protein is CASSTSGPSTDTQYF.

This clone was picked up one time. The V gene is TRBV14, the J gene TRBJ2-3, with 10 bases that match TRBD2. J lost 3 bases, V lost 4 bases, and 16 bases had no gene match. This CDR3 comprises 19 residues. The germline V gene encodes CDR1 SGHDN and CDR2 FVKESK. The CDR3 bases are TGTGCCAGCAGCCCACGTACGATAGAGCGGGGGGGCGTAACAGATACGCAGTATTTT. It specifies CASSPRTIERGGVTDTQYF.

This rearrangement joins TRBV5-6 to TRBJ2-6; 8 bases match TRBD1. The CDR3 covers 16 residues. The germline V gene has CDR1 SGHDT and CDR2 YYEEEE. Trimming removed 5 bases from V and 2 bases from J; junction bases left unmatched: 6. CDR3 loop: CASRRDRITGANVLTF. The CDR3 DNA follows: TGTGCCAGCAGACGGGACAGGATCACTGGGGCCAACGTCCTGACTTTC.

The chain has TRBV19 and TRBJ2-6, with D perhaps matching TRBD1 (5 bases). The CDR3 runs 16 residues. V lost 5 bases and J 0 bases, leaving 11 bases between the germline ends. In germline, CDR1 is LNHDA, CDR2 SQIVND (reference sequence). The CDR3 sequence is CASSHRGISGANVLTF. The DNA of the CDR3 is TGTGCCAGTAGTCATAGGGGTATCTCTGGGGCCAACGTCCTGACTTTC.

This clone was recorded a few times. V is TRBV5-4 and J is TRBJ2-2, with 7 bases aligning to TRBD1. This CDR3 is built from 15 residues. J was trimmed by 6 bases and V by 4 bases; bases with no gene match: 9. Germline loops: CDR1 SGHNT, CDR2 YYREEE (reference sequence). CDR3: CASSATTGYPGELFF. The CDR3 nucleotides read TGTGCCAGCAGCGCAACGACAGGGTATCCCGGGGAGCTGTTTTTT.

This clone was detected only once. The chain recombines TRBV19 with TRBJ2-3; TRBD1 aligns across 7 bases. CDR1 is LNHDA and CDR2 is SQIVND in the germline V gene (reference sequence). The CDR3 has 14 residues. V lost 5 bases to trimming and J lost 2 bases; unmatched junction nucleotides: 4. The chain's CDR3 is CASSGGQNTDTQYF. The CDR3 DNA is TGTGCCAGTAGTGGGGGACAGAACACAGATACGCAGTATTTT.

The CDR3 DNA sequence: TGTGCCAGCAGTGGACACAGGGGGCTGGCTGGTCTCTTGAACACCGGGGAGCTGTTTTTT. Translation gives CASSGHRGLAGLLNTGELFF. V usage is TRBV6-1 and J usage is TRBJ2-2, with 9 positions matching TRBD1. This CDR3 contains 20 residues. CDR1 is MNHNS and CDR2 is SASEGT in the germline V gene. V gave up 4 bases and J gave up 1 base; unmatched junction bases: 16.

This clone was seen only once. CDR3 sequence reads: CASRSPGGVETQYF. The CDR3 bases are TGTGCCAGCAGGTCTCCGGGAGGAGTAGAGACCCAGTACTTC. V usage is TRBV27 and J usage is TRBJ2-5; TRBD2 aligns across 7 bases. Trimming at V came to 6 bases and at J to 4 bases, leaving 8 bases not matched to a gene. The CDR3 sequence is 14 residues long. Germline CDR1 is MNHEY and CDR2 is SMNVEV (reference sequence).